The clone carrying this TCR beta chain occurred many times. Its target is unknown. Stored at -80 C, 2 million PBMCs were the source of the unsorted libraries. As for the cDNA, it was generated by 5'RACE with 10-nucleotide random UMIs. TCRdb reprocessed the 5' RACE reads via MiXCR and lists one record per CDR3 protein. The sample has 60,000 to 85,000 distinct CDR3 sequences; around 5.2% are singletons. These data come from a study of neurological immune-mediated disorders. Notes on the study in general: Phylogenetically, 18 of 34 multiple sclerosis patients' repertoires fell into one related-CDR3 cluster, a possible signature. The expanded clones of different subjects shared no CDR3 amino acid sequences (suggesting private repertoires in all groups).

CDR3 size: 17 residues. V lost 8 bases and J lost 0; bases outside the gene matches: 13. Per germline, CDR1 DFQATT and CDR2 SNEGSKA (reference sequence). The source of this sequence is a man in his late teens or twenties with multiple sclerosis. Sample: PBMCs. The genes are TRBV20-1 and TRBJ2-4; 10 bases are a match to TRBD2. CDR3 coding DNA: TGCAGTATGCTTGCTAGCGGGGGTCCTCTAGCCAAAAACATTCAGTACTTC. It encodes CSMLASGGPLAKNIQYF.